The 22 T cell receptor beta chains listed next were all sequenced from one sample in a study of T cells in Graves' hyperthyroidism and ophthalmopathy. RNA transcripts served as the template for amplifying TCR beta CDR3 regions. HTBI primers were the set used in a first-round RT-PCR of the TCR CDR3. MiXCR was run by TCRdb on the multiplex PCR reads, yielding one entry per CDR3 protein. The sample carries 700,000 or so distinct CDR3 sequences, around 17% recorded once. Sequences were obtained from blood. The receptors were sampled from a man aged 18 to 29 with Graves' hyperthyroidism.

This clonotype appeared many times. The V call is TRBV20-1, the J call TRBJ2-5; the match to TRBD2 covers 12 bases. CDR1 and CDR2 from the germline V gene are DFQATT and SNEGSKA (reference sequence). This CDR3 contains 18 residues. The V and J ends lost 3 bases and 2 bases, in that order; junction bases with no gene match: 13. The CDR3 DNA reads TGCAGTGCTAGTGCGACTAGCGGGAGACTTACGACGCAAGAGACCCAGTACTTC. Amino acids: CSASATSGRLTTQETQYF.

At least ten counts were recorded for this clonotype. This chain links TRBV12-3 or TRBV12-4 with TRBJ2-3; 8 bases map to TRBD1. This CDR3 is 15 amino acids long. The V gene end was trimmed by 3 bases and the J gene end by 5 bases; junction bases not matched to a gene: 7. CDR3 bases: TGTGCCAGCAGTTTTCAGGGGGCGCCCAAAGATACGCAGTATTTT. This translates into CASSFQGAPKDTQYF.

The V call is TRBV30, the J call TRBJ2-7; D is perhaps TRBD2 (6 bases). V was pared by 3 bases and J by 2 bases, with 17 bases between. The CDR3 runs 15 residues. Germline assignment: CDR1 GTSNPN and CDR2 SVGIG (reference sequence). The CDR3 nucleotides are TGTGCCTGGAGGGTCGGGGGTGGCGGACCCTACGAGCAGTACTTC. This encodes CAWRVGGGGPYEQYF.

V gene TRBV30 combines with J gene TRBJ2-1; 12 nucleotides agree with TRBD2. Looked up from germline, CDR1 is GTSNPN and CDR2 is SVGIG (reference sequence). V lost 0 bases and J lost 1; bases outside the gene matches: 13. The CDR3 length is 20 residues. CDR3 region: CAWSVFLLAGGFFSYNEQFF. DNA of the CDR3: TGTGCCTGGAGTGTATTTTTACTAGCGGGAGGTTTCTTTTCCTACAATGAGCAGTTCTTC.

There are a few counts of this clonotype. The chain couples TRBV6-1 to TRBJ1-2; D is ambiguous. The CDR3 covers 15 residues. The germline CDR1 and CDR2 sequences are MNHNS and SASEGT. With 3 bases removed from V and 4 bases from J, the gap between germline ends came to 15 bases. CDR3 sequence reads: CASSETEGRLYGYTF. In nucleotides, the CDR3 is TGTGCCAGCAGTGAGACTGAAGGACGGCTCTATGGCTACACCTTC.

This clonotype was counted at least ten times. The chain uses TRBV20-1 and TRBJ2-3, with 8 nucleotides matching TRBD2. Germline trimming cut 0 bases from V and 4 bases from J; bases unmatched to any gene: 3. CDR1 and CDR2 from the germline V gene are DFQATT and SNEGSKA (reference sequence). The length of the CDR3 is 14 residues. CDR3 protein: CSARDPAGADTQYF. The DNA of the CDR3 is TGCAGTGCTAGAGATCCAGCGGGAGCAGATACGCAGTATTTT.

This clonotype was seen repeatedly, ten times or more. The chain combines TRBV12-3 or TRBV12-4 with TRBJ2-7; D gene ambiguous. The germline V and J ends were trimmed by 2 bases and 0 bases, with 2 bases remaining between them. This CDR3 has 12 residues. The CDR3 DNA follows: TGTGCCAGCAGTTTACACTCCTACGAGCAGTACTTC. It is translated as CASSLHSYEQYF.

The chain has TRBV6-1 and TRBJ2-5, with a weak D call TRBD1 (6 bases). V was cut by 3 bases and J by 0 bases, with 17 bases left in between. This CDR3 has 17 amino acids. The germline CDR1 and CDR2 sequences are MNHNS and SASEGT. The CDR3 region is CASSDRGRTAYQETQYF. CDR3 in DNA: TGTGCCAGCAGTGACAGGGGCCGTACGGCGTACCAAGAGACCCAGTACTTC.

This clonotype was counted a few times. V is TRBV6-2 or TRBV6-3 and J is TRBJ2-1; 7 bases align to TRBD2. There are 15 residues in the CDR3. Germline CDR1 and CDR2: MNHEY and SVGEGT. Trimming removed 2 bases from V and 7 bases from J; junction bases left unmatched: 8. The CDR3: CASSYGLAVLNEQFF. Written as DNA, the CDR3 is TGTGCCAGCAGTTACGGCCTAGCGGTACTTAATGAGCAGTTCTTC.

This clonotype was observed many times. The V call is TRBV30, the J call TRBJ1-2, with D uncertain. Trimming stripped 0 bases from V and 3 bases from J, with 11 bases between. Germline V gives CDR1 GTSNPN, CDR2 SVGIG (reference sequence). The CDR3 covers 14 residues. The CDR3 protein is CAWSVIRGDYGYTF. The CDR3 coding sequence is TGTGCCTGGAGTGTAATACGTGGGGACTATGGCTACACCTTC.

This clonotype was observed at least ten times. The chain employs TRBV2 and TRBJ2-7, with 7 bases lining up with TRBD2. V shed 5 bases and J 3 bases; nucleotides not matched to a gene: 4. Germline CDR1 reads SNHLY; CDR2 reads FYNNEI. CDR3 length: 13 residues. CDR3 nucleotide sequence: TGTGCCAGCAGTACTAGCGCCGACTACGAGCAGTACTTC. Its translation: CASSTSADYEQYF. Combining the CDR3 with reference TRBV2 and TRBJ2-7 gives the whole variable domain EPEVTQTPSHQVTQMGQEVILRCVPISNHLYFYWYRQILGQKVEFLVSFYNNEISEKSEIFDDQFSVERPDGSNFTLKIRSTKLEDSAMYFCASSTSADYEQYFGPGTRLTVT.

This clonotype was counted between two and nine times. The rearrangement uses TRBV29-1 and TRBJ2-3; 8 bases align to TRBD2. Trimming cost V 4 bases and J 3 bases; bases outside gene matches: 6. The length of the CDR3 is 14 residues. Looked up from germline, CDR1 is SQVTM and CDR2 is ANQGSEA. The CDR3 region has the DNA TGCAGCGTTGGGGCTAGCGGGCCTACAGATACGCAGTATTTT. Translation: CSVGASGPTDTQYF.

This clonotype has a handful of counts. The genes are TRBV9 and TRBJ2-7; TRBD2 matches at 7 bases. CDR1 and CDR2 (germline): SGDLS, YYNGEE. With V trimmed by 4 bases and J by 4 bases, 14 bases remained unmatched. The CDR3 runs 16 residues. The CDR3 spells CASSPSLGGSIYEQYF. For the CDR3, the DNA is TGTGCCAGCAGCCCTTCGCTAGGCGGGAGCATATACGAGCAGTACTTC.

The chain joins TRBV7-9 to TRBJ2-1; D is possibly TRBD2 (6 bases). Per the germline V gene, CDR1 is SEHNR and CDR2 is FQNEAQ (reference sequence). The CDR3 contains 17 residues. V was cut by 5 bases and J by 9 bases, with 26 bases left in between. CDR3 region: CASSGYTGEVILSEQFF. Here the CDR3 DNA reads TGTGCCAGCAGCGGGTACACGGGGGAGGTGATATTGTCTGAGCAGTTCTTC.

This clonotype showed up many times. The chain employs TRBV12-3 or TRBV12-4 and TRBJ2-7; D gene ambiguous. Trimming cost V 3 bases and J 3 bases, with 9 bases left between them. There are 13 residues in the CDR3. Here the CDR3 DNA reads TGTGCCAGCAGTTTGGGCAGCAACTACGAGCAGTACTTC. Translated: CASSLGSNYEQYF.

The V call is TRBV25-1, the J call TRBJ2-5; TRBD2 matches 9 bases. The CDR3 runs to 15 residues. In germline, CDR1 is MGHDK, CDR2 SYGVNS. V trimming: 1 base; J trimming: 3 bases; junction bases outside the gene matches: 3. CDR3 in amino acids: CASSESGLAKETQYF. As DNA, the CDR3 is TGTGCCAGCAGTGAATCGGGACTAGCAAAAGAGACCCAGTACTTC.

Many counts were recorded for this clonotype. V and J are TRBV28 and TRBJ2-7, with 8 bases identical to TRBD2. The germline CDR1 and CDR2 sequences are MDHEN and SYDVKM. CDR3 size: 15 residues. Germline trimming cut 7 bases from V and 6 bases from J; bases unmatched to any gene: 14. CDR3 amino acids: CASTSSASGSGEQYF. The CDR3 nucleotides are TGTGCCAGCACCTCTTCCGCGAGCGGGAGTGGCGAGCAGTACTTC.

With regard to this clonotype: One base away lies a much larger clone, so this may be a sequencing read error. V gene TRBV9 combines with J gene TRBJ2-1, with 10 positions matching TRBD2. The CDR3 consists of 16 residues. Germline V CDR1 and CDR2: SGDLS, YYNGEE. The CDR3 here is CASSVTGTSAYNEQIF. For the CDR3, the DNA is TGTGCCAGCAGCGTAACCGGGACTAGCGCGTACAATGAGCAGATCTTC.

This clonotype was picked up many times. CDR3 loop: CASSPGRGDQPQHF. CDR3 nucleotide sequence: TGTGCCAGCAGCCCGGGGCGGGGTGATCAGCCCCAGCATTTT. V and J are TRBV27 and TRBJ1-5; D is possibly TRBD1 (5 bases). The CDR3 sequence is 14 residues long. Germline lookup yields CDR1 MNHEY and CDR2 SMNVEV (reference sequence). The V end lost 6 bases, the J end lost 5 bases, and 14 bases lay between the germline ends.

This clonotype was counted a few times. The J gene is TRBJ2-7, the V gene TRBV6-1; D perhaps matches TRBD2 (5 bases). Trimming pared 3 bases from V and 0 bases from J, leaving 12 bases between. CDR3 length: 15 residues. Germline V gives CDR1 MNHNS, CDR2 SASEGT. The CDR3 reads CASSDRELSSYEQYF. The CDR3 DNA is TGTGCCAGCAGTGACCGGGAACTTAGCTCCTACGAGCAGTACTTC.

The table lists this clonotype with many counts. The V gene is TRBV28, the J gene TRBJ1-1; TRBD1 might be the D (5 bases). The CDR3 is 17 residues long. Between the trimmed V and J ends, which lost 3 bases and 2 bases, there was a span of 19 bases. The germline gives CDR1 MDHEN, CDR2 SYDVKM. For the CDR3, the DNA is TGTGCCAGCAGTTTGGTGGAGAGGGGAACAGTTAACACTGAAGCTTTCTTT. Its protein is CASSLVERGTVNTEAFF.

This clonotype turned up a few times. V usage is TRBV6-1 and J usage is TRBJ2-1; the match to TRBD2 covers 14 bases. The J segment lost 9 bases and the V segment lost 6 bases, leaving 13 bases of the junction unmatched. This CDR3 comprises 17 residues. Germline V gives CDR1 MNHNS, CDR2 SASEGT. The CDR3 is CASSLDQGLAGAREQFF. CDR3 nucleotide sequence: TGTGCCAGCAGCCTCGACCAGGGACTAGCGGGAGCTCGTGAGCAGTTCTTC.